A single T cell receptor beta chain is shown here with its context. The antigen remains undetermined. This entry comes from a study of OX40 agonist ivuxolimab in advanced cancers. Points from the study as a whole: There was clonal expansion of CD4+ and CD8+ blood T cells by week 6 at 0.1 to 3.0 mg/kg.

The CDR3 runs to 14 residues. Assay used: immunoSEQ multiplex PCR; TCRdb lists only in-frame clones, some missing. The sample consists of roughly 64,000 clones, roughly 81% of them appearing once. Autoimmune disease history or systemic immunosuppression led to patients being barred. The sample consisted of CD4+ or CD8+ T cells sorted from blood, taken in a trial of the OX40 agonist ivuxolimab. The gene calls are TRBV12-1 and TRBJ2-1; the table's D call, TRBD1, was not checked against the DNA. TRBV12-1 is a documented pseudogene. This receptor was obtained from an adult with an advanced solid tumor such as melanoma, head and neck, liver or kidney cancer. The CDR3 DNA is TGTGCCAGCAGCCCCCGGGACAGGGCTAATGAGCAGTTCTTC. Residues: CASSPRDRANEQFF.